The T cell receptor beta chain under discussion was sequenced for a study of B cell selection in AIRE deficiency. Regulatory T cells were sorted as CD4+CD25hiCD127low/negative cells. This CDR3 is 16 amino acids long. Trimming removed 0 bases from V and 4 bases from J, with 14 bases in between. Per germline, CDR1 MGHRA and CDR2 YSYEKL. Data came from immunoSEQ multiplex PCR; TCRdb stores just in-frame clones and leaves some out. Of around 26,000 clones listed, around 92% were seen once; the top ten hold around 1.2%. The origin of this receptor is a human donor in good health. The chain recombines TRBV4-1 with TRBJ2-3; possibly TRBD1 for D (6 bases). The sequenced sample consisted of CD4+CD25+ Tregs sorted from PBMCs. In nucleotides, the CDR3 is TGCGCCAGCAGCCAAGATTTCGGGACATTTCCAGATACGCAGTATTTT. This translates into CASSQDFGTFPDTQYF.